The sequence of this T cell receptor (beta chain) was determined in a study of blood T cell repertoires in COVID-19. Overall study: Whether acute or convalescent, the COVID-19 samples came from the United States, Italy and Spain. Nucleic acid was either cDNA or gDNA, and it came from T cells, B-cell-depleted T cells, or PBMCs.

This CDR3 has 14 amino acids. The V end was cut by 0 bases, the J end by 6 bases, with 9 bases between. CDR1 SGDLS and CDR2 YYNGEE come from the germline V gene. Original methodology: Using reference gene primer amplification, nucleated cell counts were estimated. Data came from immunoSEQ multiplex PCR; TCRdb stores just in-frame clones and leaves some out. That table is the source of V, J and clone size, and D and trimming were worked out from the DNA. The table records under 75,000 clones, 70% to 90% of them present only once. This chain joins TRBV9 and TRBJ2-2; D uncertain. Sequencing was carried out using peripheral blood. This clonotype was obtained from a woman aged 80 or over with active COVID-19. The CDR3 loop is CASSVAFGPGELFF. The CDR3 DNA is TGTGCCAGCAGCGTAGCTTTTGGGCCCGGGGAGCTGTTTTTT.